This is a list of T cell receptor beta chains from one sample in a study of cytomegalovirus exposure and HLA in healthy donors. TCRdb's copy holds only in-frame clones and misses some; the assay was immunoSEQ multiplex PCR. The sample records about 95,000 clones, roughly 82% being singletons. Sequencing input: PBMCs. These TCRs come from a man aged 30-40 years in good health and CMV-seropositive. The conserved cysteine and the conserved F or W are not part of the CDR3 here. D genes are given only for firm matches.

d_call	v_call	cdr3_aa
TRBD1	TRBV2	ANPDRAGNTIY
.	TRBV19	ASSTTLGSGWDEQF
TRBD1	TRBV11-2	ASSLTGTAYEQY
TRBD1	TRBV27	ASKSLGGTQETQY
.	TRBV5-3	ARSRGPNTGELF
TRBD1	TRBV6-6	ASSPTGAQPQH
TRBD2	TRBV9	ASSWGGDTGELF
.	TRBV18	ASSPPLQTTGNTIY
TRBD2	TRBV7-8	ASSSQSGRALQETQY
.	TRBV6-6	ASSFGNTQY
.	TRBV7-9	ASSLVLSEQY
.	TRBV25-1	ASRTSLNTEAF
.	TRBV7-8	ASSLYAIRVNEQF
TRBD2	TRBV27	ASSLAGAETDTQY
TRBD2	TRBV6-1	ASIRKGGRNIQY
TRBD2	TRBV11-3	ASSLWGGASTGELF
.	TRBV6-1	SGGAGVNTEAF